Following are 7 T cell receptor beta chains from one sample sequenced in a study of regulatory T cells in long-lasting Graves disease. The time point was: newly diagnosed GD, antithyroid drugs for less than 3 months. PBMC-extracted RNA yielded the TCR library. Assembly of TCR beta libraries relied on iRepertoire HTBI primers together with Arm-PCR of CDR3 regions. TCRdb re-called the multiplex PCR reads through MiXCR, storing one row per CDR3 protein. The sample contains about 440,000 distinct CDR3 sequences, 14% to 15% of which appear only once. These data also featured in a second study, about T cells in Graves' hyperthyroidism and ophthalmopathy.

The sample consisted of peripheral blood mononuclear cells (PBMCs), taken at new diagnosis, from a patient treated with antithyroid drugs. These receptors were collected from a woman aged 25 to 45 with Graves disease.

The table lists this clonotype with many counts. As DNA, the CDR3 is TGCAGTCCCAACTCAAACTCCTACAATGAGCAGTTCTTC. It yields the protein CSPNSNSYNEQFF. This chain uses TRBV20-1 with TRBJ2-1; D not certain. CDR1 and CDR2 from the germline V gene are DFQATT and SNEGSKA (reference sequence). V lost 8 bases to trimming and J lost 0 bases, with 11 bases between them. The CDR3 loop spans 13 amino acids.

This clonotype was counted many times. The chain joins TRBV5-1 to TRBJ2-7; no reliable D call. The V gene lost 3 bases and the J gene lost 4 bases, with 17 bases spanning the gap. The germline gives CDR1 SGHRS, CDR2 YFSETQ. The CDR3 extends over 15 amino acids. The CDR3 coding sequence is TGCGCCAGCAGCTCCTTGGCAGGCCAGAGTTACGAGCAGTACTTC. Its protein is CASSSLAGQSYEQYF.

This clonotype turned up a few times. The V and J genes are TRBV24-1 and TRBJ1-2; 8 nucleotides align to TRBD1. Germline loops: CDR1 KGHDR, CDR2 SFDVKD. J lost 7 bases, V lost 4 bases, and 10 bases had no gene match. CDR3 length: 15 residues. CDR3 DNA sequence: TGTGCCACCAGTGACACCAGGGGGCCCGGGGGTGGCTACACCTTC. Protein product: CATSDTRGPGGGYTF.

A single count supports this clonotype. This chain uses TRBV11-2 with TRBJ2-7, with D maybe TRBD2 (6 bases). The V end was cut by 8 bases, the J end by 0 bases, with 11 bases between. The CDR3 extends over 13 amino acids. Germline V gives CDR1 SGHAT, CDR2 FQNNGV. The CDR3 DNA is TGTGCCAGCGAGAGGACTAACTCCTACGAGCAGTACTTC. It specifies CASERTNSYEQYF.

The V call is TRBV20-1, the J call TRBJ2-7; D perhaps matches TRBD2 (5 bases). Between the trimmed V and J ends, which lost 4 bases and 0 bases, there was a span of 13 bases. This CDR3 contains 14 residues. In germline, CDR1 is DFQATT, CDR2 SNEGSKA (reference sequence). CDR3 nucleotide sequence: TGCAGTGCTAAGAGTAGCGAGAGCTCCTACGAGCAGTACTTC. This translates into CSAKSSESSYEQYF.

This clonotype was seen at least ten times. The rearrangement uses TRBV20-1 and TRBJ1-2; D perhaps matches TRBD1 (6 bases). CDR1 is DFQATT, CDR2 SNEGSKA, per germline (reference sequence). V was trimmed by 0 bases and J by 0 bases, leaving 8 bases between them. The CDR3 extends over 14 amino acids. This CDR3 reads CSARDEGANYGYTF. The DNA for the CDR3 is TGCAGTGCTAGAGATGAGGGGGCTAACTATGGCTACACCTTC.

The genes are TRBV9 and TRBJ2-5; 7 bases line up with TRBD1. Trimming removed 4 bases from V and 1 base from J; junction bases left unmatched: 7. In germline, CDR1 is SGDLS, CDR2 YYNGEE. There are 15 residues in the CDR3. CDR3 nucleotides: TGTGCCAGCAGCCCTACCGGGACAGTCCAAGAGACCCAGTACTTC. This codes for CASSPTGTVQETQYF.